These 13 T cell receptor beta chains share one sample of origin, sequenced in a study of Graves' ophthalmopathy and Graves' hyperthyroidism. The study amplified TCR beta CDR3 regions using RNA transcripts. First-round RT-PCR employed HTBI primers, with a second-round multiplex PCR after it. MiXCR, run by TCRdb on the multiplex PCR reads, gives a single entry per CDR3 protein. The sample contains approximately 640,000 distinct CDR3 sequences, about 41% of which appear only once. The sample taken for sequencing was peripheral blood. These receptors originate from an adult man with Graves' ophthalmopathy.

This clonotype was counted a few times. The genes are TRBV11-2 and TRBJ2-7; TRBD2 matches 7 bases. The germline V gene encodes CDR1 SGHAT and CDR2 FQNNGV. J lost 4 bases, V lost 7 bases, and 7 bases had no gene match. This CDR3 is 13 amino acids long. As DNA, the CDR3 is TGTGCCAGCACAGGGAGGGGTCTATACGAGCAGTACTTC. Its protein product is CASTGRGLYEQYF.

This clonotype was detected ten times or more. The chain couples TRBV6-5 to TRBJ2-5; D remains ambiguous. The CDR3 runs 12 residues. V lost 6 bases and J lost 4, with 9 bases in between. CDR1 is MNHEY, CDR2 SVGAGI, per germline. The DNA of the CDR3 is TGTGCCAGCAGCCCTCGCTCAGAGACCCAGTACTTC. Amino acid sequence: CASSPRSETQYF.

The chain combines TRBV29-1 with TRBJ2-2; TRBD2 agrees at 9 bases. With 6 bases clipped from V and 5 bases from J, the junction kept 10 bases outside the gene matches. From germline, CDR1 is SQVTM and CDR2 ANQGSEA. The CDR3 runs to 15 residues. Here the CDR3 reads CSVRGSGSWTGELFF. In DNA form, the CDR3 reads TGCAGCGTCCGAGGTAGCGGGAGCTGGACCGGGGAGCTGTTTTTT.

This chain joins TRBV3-1 and TRBJ2-7, with D possibly being TRBD1 (5 bases). This CDR3 is built from 12 residues. With 2 bases removed from V and 5 bases from J, the gap between germline ends came to 7 bases. The germline V gene encodes CDR1 LGHDT and CDR2 YNNKEL (reference sequence). CDR3 nucleotides: TGTGCCAGCAGCCAAACAGGTGACGAGCAGTACTTC. Protein sequence: CASSQTGDEQYF.

Remarks on this clonotype: The missing conserved phenylalanine or tryptophan at the end of this CDR3 makes a read error likely. The chain links TRBV14 to TRBJ1-1, with 10 nucleotides matching TRBD1. The CDR3 length is 14 residues. In germline, CDR1 is SGHDN, CDR2 FVKESK. Germline trimming cut 1 base from V and 5 bases from J; bases unmatched to any gene: 1. This CDR3 is CASSQGTGGTEAFS. The CDR3 bases are TGTGCCAGCAGCCAAGGGACAGGGGGAACTGAAGCTTTCTCT.

The V and J genes are TRBV5-1 and TRBJ1-1, with a tentative D call TRBD1 (6 bases). Per the germline V gene, CDR1 is SGHRS and CDR2 is YFSETQ. The V end was cut by 0 bases, the J end by 4 bases, with 22 bases between. The CDR3 totals 18 residues. In nucleotides, the CDR3 is TGCGCCAGCAGCTTGGCCGAAGGGTTTGCAGGGGAGAGCACTGAAGCTTTCTTT. Encoded protein: CASSLAEGFAGESTEAFF.

This chain uses TRBV11-2 with TRBJ1-5; D is ambiguous. Looked up from germline, CDR1 is SGHAT and CDR2 is FQNNGV. Trimming removed 3 bases at V and 14 bases at J, with 20 bases between. The length of the CDR3 is 14 residues. CDR3 coding DNA: TGTGCCAGCAGCTTTCTGGGCGGGAGTACCTACGAGCATTTT. Translating gives CASSFLGGSTYEHF.

This clonotype was seen at least ten times. The J gene is TRBJ1-2, the V gene TRBV7-8, with 9 nucleotides matching TRBD1. The CDR3 contains 13 residues. Trimming took 2 bases from V and 8 from J; bases not matched to a gene: 3. The germline gives CDR1 SGHVS, CDR2 FQNEAQ. In nucleotides, the CDR3 is TGTGCCAGCAGCTTAAACAGGGGGCAAGGCTACACCTTC. Translating gives CASSLNRGQGYTF.

This clonotype was observed a handful of times. The chain recombines TRBV2 with TRBJ2-7, with D possibly TRBD1 on 5 matching bases. This CDR3 has 15 residues. V gave up 6 bases and J gave up 5 bases, with 20 bases separating them. Germline CDR1 and CDR2: SNHLY and FYNNEI. Here the CDR3 reads CASSLKGEGVHEQYF. The CDR3 nucleotides are TGTGCCAGCAGCTTAAAGGGTGAAGGGGTCCACGAGCAGTACTTC.

This clonotype was recorded many times. The chain is built from TRBV7-9 and TRBJ1-1; perhaps TRBD1 as D (6 bases). From germline, CDR1 is SEHNR and CDR2 FQNEAQ (reference sequence). Trimming pared 1 base from V and 4 bases from J, leaving 10 bases between. This CDR3 comprises 14 residues. The CDR3 bases are TGTGCCAGCAGCTTAGTTGGGACATCCACTGAAGCTTTCTTT. Its protein product is CASSLVGTSTEAFF.

This clonotype was observed a few times. The junction differs from germline at one of its ends, possibly a read error. The chain combines TRBV7-8 with TRBJ1-5; 8 bases align to TRBD1. This CDR3 is built from 15 residues. Germline V gene sequence: CDR1 SGHVS, CDR2 FQNEAQ. The CDR3 region is CASSQEQGVSQPQHF. The DNA for the CDR3 is TGCGCCAGCAGCCAAGAACAGGGGGTTTCTCAGCCCCAGCATTTT. The whole variable domain, remainder taken from reference TRBV7-8 and TRBJ1-5, is GAGVSQSPRYKVAKRGQDVALRCDPISGHVSLFWYQQALGQGPEFLTYFQNEAQLDKSGLPSDRFFAERPEGSVSTLKIQRTQQEDSAVYLCASSQEQGVSQPQHFGDGTRLSIL.

This clonotype was detected ten times or more. The J gene is TRBJ1-1, the V gene TRBV10-3, with D tentatively TRBD1 (6 bases). The CDR3 covers 13 residues. With 10 bases removed from V and 0 bases from J, the gap between germline ends came to 12 bases. Germline assignment: CDR1 ENHRY and CDR2 SYGVKD. The CDR3 DNA reads as TGTGCCAGCAGCACAGGGATGAACACTGAAGCTTTCTTT. Its translation: CASSTGMNTEAFF.

The chain couples TRBV2 to TRBJ2-7; 9 bases agree with TRBD1. The germline V gene encodes CDR1 SNHLY and CDR2 FYNNEI. The CDR3 is 15 amino acids. J lost 4 bases, V lost 5 bases, and 9 bases had no gene match. In DNA form, the CDR3 reads TGTGCCAGCAGTTCCTCGGGACAGGGCCCGTACGAGCAGTACTTC. Translated, it gives CASSSSGQGPYEQYF. The full variable domain, completed using reference TRBV2 and TRBJ2-7, is EPEVTQTPSHQVTQMGQEVILRCVPISNHLYFYWYRQILGQKVEFLVSFYNNEISEKSEIFDDQFSVERPDGSNFTLKIRSTKLEDSAMYFCASSSSGQGPYEQYFGPGTRLTVT.